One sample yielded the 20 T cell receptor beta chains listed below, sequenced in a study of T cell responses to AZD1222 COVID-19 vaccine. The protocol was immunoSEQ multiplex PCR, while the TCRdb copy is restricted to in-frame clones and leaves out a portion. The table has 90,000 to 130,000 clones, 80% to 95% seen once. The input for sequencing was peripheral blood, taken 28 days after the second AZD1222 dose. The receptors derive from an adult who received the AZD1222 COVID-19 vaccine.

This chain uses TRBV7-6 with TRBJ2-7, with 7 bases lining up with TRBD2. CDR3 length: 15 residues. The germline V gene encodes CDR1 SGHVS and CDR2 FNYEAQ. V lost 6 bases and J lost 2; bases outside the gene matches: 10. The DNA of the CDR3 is TGTGCCAGCAGTGGGAGGGCGGGACGGGCCTACGAGCAGTACTTC. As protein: CASSGRAGRAYEQYF.

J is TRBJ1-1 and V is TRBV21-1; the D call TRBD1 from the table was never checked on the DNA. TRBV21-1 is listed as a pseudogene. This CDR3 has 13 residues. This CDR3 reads CASSKRGNTEAFF. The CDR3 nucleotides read TGTGCCAGCAGCAAAAGGGGGAACACTGAAGCTTTCTTT.

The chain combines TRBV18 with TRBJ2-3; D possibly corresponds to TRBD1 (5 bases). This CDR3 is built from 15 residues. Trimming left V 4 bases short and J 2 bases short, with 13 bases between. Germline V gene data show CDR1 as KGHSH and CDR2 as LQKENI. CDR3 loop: CASSRSTVATDTQYF. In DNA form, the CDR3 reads TGTGCCAGCTCACGATCGACAGTGGCCACAGATACGCAGTATTTT. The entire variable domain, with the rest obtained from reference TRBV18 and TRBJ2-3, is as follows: NAGVMQNPRHLVRRRGQEARLRCSPMKGHSHVYWYRQLPEEGLKFMVYLQKENIIDESGMPKERFSAEFPKEGPSILRIQQVVRGDSAAYFCASSRSTVATDTQYFGPGTRLTVL.

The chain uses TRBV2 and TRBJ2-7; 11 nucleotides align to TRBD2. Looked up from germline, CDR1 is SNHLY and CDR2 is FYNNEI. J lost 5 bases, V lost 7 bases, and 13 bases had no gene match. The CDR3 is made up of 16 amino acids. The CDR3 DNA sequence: TGTGCCAGCACTCCGGTAGCGGGGGGGAGCCTAGACGAGCAGTACTTC. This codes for CASTPVAGGSLDEQYF.

CDR3 protein: CASSPGAGTDTQYF. CDR3 coding DNA: TGCGCCAGCAGCCCAGGGGCGGGCACAGATACGCAGTATTTT. This sequence joins TRBV5-1 and TRBJ2-3, with a possible D match to TRBD1 (6 bases). Per the germline V gene, CDR1 is SGHRS and CDR2 is YFSETQ. The CDR3 is made up of 14 amino acids. Trimming left V 4 bases short and J 1 base short, with 10 bases between.

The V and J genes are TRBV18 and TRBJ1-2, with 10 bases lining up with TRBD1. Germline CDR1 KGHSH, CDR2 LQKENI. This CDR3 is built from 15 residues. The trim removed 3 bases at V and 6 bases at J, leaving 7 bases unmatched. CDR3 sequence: CASSPAGTGVDGYTF. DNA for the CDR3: TGTGCCAGCTCACCGGCCGGGACAGGGGTAGATGGCTACACCTTC.

The CDR3 here is CASSRRRVENYGYTF. The CDR3 coding sequence is TGTGCCAGCAGCCGGCGCAGGGTCGAGAACTATGGCTACACCTTC. This sequence joins TRBV6-5 and TRBJ1-2; maybe TRBD1 (5 bases). V was trimmed by 6 bases and J by 2 bases, leaving 16 bases between them. The CDR3 has 15 amino acids. Germline CDR1 is MNHEY and CDR2 is SVGAGI.

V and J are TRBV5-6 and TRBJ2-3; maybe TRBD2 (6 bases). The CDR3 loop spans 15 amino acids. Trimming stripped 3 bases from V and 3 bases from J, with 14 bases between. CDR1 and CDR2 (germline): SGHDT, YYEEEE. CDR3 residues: CASSWGLGVTDTQYF. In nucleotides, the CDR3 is TGTGCCAGCAGCTGGGGACTGGGGGTAACAGATACGCAGTATTTT.

The CDR3 nucleotides read TGCAGTGCTAGTGTAGAAAGCTCCTATAATTCACCCCTCCACTTT. Protein sequence: CSASVESSYNSPLHF. V is TRBV20-1 and J is TRBJ1-6; D gene ambiguous. The germline V gene encodes CDR1 DFQATT and CDR2 SNEGSKA (reference sequence). The CDR3 extends over 15 amino acids. V was shortened by 3 bases and J by 0 bases, with 9 bases between the two germline ends.

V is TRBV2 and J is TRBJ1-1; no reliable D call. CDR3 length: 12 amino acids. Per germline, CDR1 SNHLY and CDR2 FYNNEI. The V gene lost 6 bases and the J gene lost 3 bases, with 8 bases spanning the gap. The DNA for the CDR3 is TGTGCCAGCAGGCAGTACTACACTGAAGCTTTCTTT. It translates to CASRQYYTEAFF.

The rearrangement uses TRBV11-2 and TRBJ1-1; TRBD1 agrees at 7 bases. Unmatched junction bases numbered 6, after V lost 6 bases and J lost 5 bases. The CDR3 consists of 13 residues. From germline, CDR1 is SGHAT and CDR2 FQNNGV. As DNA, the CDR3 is TGTGCCAGCAGACTGACAGGGAGTACTGAAGCTTTCTTT. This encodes CASRLTGSTEAFF.

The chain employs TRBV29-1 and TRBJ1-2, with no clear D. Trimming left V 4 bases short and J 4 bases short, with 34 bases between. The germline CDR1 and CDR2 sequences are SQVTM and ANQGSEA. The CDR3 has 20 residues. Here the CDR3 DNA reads TGCAGCGTTGTGGGTGGGGTAGGGCCCGGTGGCTCGGTTTCGATCTATGGCTACACCTTC. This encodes CSVVGGVGPGGSVSIYGYTF.

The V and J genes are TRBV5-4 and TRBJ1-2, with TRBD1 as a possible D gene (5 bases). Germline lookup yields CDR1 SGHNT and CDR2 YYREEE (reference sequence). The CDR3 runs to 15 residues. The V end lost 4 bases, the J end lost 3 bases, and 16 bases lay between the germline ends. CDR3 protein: CASSNGTPGHYGYTF. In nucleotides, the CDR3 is TGTGCCAGCAGCAATGGGACCCCGGGACACTATGGCTACACCTTC. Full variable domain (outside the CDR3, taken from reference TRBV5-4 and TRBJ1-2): ETGVTQSPTHLIKTRGQQVTLRCSSQSGHNTVSWYQQALGQGPQFIFQYYREEENGRGNFPPRFSGLQFPNYSSELNVNALELDDSALYLCASSNGTPGHYGYTFGSGTRLTVV.

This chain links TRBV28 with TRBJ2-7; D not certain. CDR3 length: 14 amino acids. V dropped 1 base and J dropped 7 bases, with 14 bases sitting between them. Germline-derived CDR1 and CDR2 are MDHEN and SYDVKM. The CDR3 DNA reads TGTGCCAGCAGTTTATCGGGCGGCGCACGAGAGCAGTACTTC. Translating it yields CASSLSGGAREQYF.

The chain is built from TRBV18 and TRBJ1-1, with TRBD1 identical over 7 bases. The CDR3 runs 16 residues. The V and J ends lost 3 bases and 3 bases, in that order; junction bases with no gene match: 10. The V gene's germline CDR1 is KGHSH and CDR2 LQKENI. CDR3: CASSPRATGRDTEAFF. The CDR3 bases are TGTGCCAGCTCACCCAGAGCGACAGGGAGGGACACTGAAGCTTTCTTT. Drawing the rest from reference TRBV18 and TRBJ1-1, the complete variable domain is NAGVMQNPRHLVRRRGQEARLRCSPMKGHSHVYWYRQLPEEGLKFMVYLQKENIIDESGMPKERFSAEFPKEGPSILRIQQVVRGDSAAYFCASSPRATGRDTEAFFGQGTRLTVV.

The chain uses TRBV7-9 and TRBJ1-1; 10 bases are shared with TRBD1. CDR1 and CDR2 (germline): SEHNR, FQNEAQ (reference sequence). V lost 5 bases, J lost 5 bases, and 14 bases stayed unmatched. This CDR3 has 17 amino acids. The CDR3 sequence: CASSVRDRGPRRTEAFF. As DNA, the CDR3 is TGTGCCAGCAGCGTTCGGGACAGGGGACCTCGAAGGACTGAAGCTTTCTTT.

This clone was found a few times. The CDR3 here is CASSEKQGYGYTF. CDR3 in DNA: TGTGCCAGCAGCGAAAAACAGGGCTATGGCTACACCTTC. The chain is built from TRBV5-4 and TRBJ1-2, with D possibly TRBD1 on 6 matching bases. Per the germline V gene, CDR1 is SGHNT and CDR2 is YYREEE (reference sequence). V was pared by 4 bases and J by 4 bases, with 11 bases between. The CDR3 loop spans 13 amino acids.

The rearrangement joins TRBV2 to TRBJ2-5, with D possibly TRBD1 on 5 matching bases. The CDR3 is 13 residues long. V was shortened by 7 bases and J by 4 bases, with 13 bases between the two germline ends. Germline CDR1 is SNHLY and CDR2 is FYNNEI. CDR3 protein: CASKPPGPETQYF. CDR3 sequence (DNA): TGTGCCAGCAAGCCGCCAGGGCCAGAGACCCAGTACTTC. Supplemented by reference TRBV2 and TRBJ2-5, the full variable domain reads EPEVTQTPSHQVTQMGQEVILRCVPISNHLYFYWYRQILGQKVEFLVSFYNNEISEKSEIFDDQFSVERPDGSNFTLKIRSTKLEDSAMYFCASKPPGPETQYFGPGTRLLVL.

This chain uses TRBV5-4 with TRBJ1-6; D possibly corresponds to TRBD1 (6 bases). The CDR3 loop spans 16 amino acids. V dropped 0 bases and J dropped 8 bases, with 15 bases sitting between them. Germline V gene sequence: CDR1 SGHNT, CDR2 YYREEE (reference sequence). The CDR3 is CASSLVTGHFDSPLHF. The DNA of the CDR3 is TGTGCCAGCAGCTTGGTCACAGGGCATTTTGATTCACCCCTCCACTTT.

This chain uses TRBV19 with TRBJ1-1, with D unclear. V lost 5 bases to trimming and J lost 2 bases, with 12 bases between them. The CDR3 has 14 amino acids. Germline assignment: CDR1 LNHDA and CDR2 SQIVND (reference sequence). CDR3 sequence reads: CASSPADRNTEAFF. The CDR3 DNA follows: TGTGCCAGTAGTCCAGCAGACCGCAACACTGAAGCTTTCTTT.